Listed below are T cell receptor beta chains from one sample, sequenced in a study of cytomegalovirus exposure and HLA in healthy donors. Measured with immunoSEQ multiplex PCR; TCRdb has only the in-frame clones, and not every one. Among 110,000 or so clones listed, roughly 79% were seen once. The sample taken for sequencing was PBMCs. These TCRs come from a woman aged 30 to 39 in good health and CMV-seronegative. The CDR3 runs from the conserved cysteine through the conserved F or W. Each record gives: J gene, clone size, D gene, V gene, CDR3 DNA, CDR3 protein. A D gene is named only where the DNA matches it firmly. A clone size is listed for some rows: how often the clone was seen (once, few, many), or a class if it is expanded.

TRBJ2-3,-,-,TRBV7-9,TGTTCCAGCAGCCAGACTGGTCGGGGCACAGATACGCAGTATTTT,CSSSQTGRGTDTQYF
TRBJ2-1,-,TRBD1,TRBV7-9,TGTGCCGGGAACTCCGGGACAGGGGGCGATGAGCAGTTCTTC,CAGNSGTGGDEQFF
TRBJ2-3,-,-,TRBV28,TGTGCCAGCAGCCGGGGGAAACAGTATTTT,CASSRGKQYF
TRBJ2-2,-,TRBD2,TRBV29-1,TGCAGCGTTGAGTCGGGGGGAGGGTACACCGGGGAGCTGTTTTTT,CSVESGGGYTGELFF
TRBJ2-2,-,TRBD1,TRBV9,TGTGCCAGCAGCGTAAGAGGGGGCCAGGCCGGGGAGCTGTTTTTT,CASSVRGGQAGELFF
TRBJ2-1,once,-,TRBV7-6,TGTGCCAGCAGCTTAAAATTCGGGGTGGGAAATGAGCAGTTCTTC,CASSLKFGVGNEQFF
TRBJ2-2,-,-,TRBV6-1,TGTGCCAGCAGTCACGACGGCGCGGACACCGGGGAGCTGTTTTTT,CASSHDGADTGELFF
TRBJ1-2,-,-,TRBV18,TGTGCCAGCTCACCAACCCCCCAGGCTGACGGAACCTTC,CASSPTPQADGTF
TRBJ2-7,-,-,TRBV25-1,TGTGCCAGCAGTGCACTAGCTCCGAGCTCCTACGAGCAGTACTTC,CASSALAPSSYEQYF
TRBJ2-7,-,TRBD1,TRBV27,TGTGCCAGGGGACAGGAGATTACCTACGAGCAGTACTTC,CARGQEITYEQYF
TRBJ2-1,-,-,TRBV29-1,TGCAGCGTTGCCTCCCTAGAGCTCAATGAGCAGTTCTTC,CSVASLELNEQFF
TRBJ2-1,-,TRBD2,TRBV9,TGTGCCAGCAGCGTTAGCGGGAGTAACAATGAGCAGTTCTTC,CASSVSGSNNEQFF
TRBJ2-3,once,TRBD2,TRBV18,TGTGCCAGCTCACCTTCTCTTGGGACTAGCGGGAAGGTTAGCACAGATACGCAGTATTTT,CASSPSLGTSGKVSTDTQYF
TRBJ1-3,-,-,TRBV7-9,TGTTCCAGCAGCTTTGCCTACAGGGAGACAGGAAACACCATATATTTT,CSSSFAYRETGNTIYF
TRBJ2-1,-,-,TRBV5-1,TGCGCCAGCAGCTTGCACGGGAGCAATGAGCAGTTCTTC,CASSLHGSNEQFF
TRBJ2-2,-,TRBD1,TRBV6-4,TGTGCCAGCAGTGTTACGGGACAGGGTAACACCGGGGAGCTGTTTTTT,CASSVTGQGNTGELFF
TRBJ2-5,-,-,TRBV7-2,TGTGCCAGCAGCTTAGCAAGACCCGGCGTGGAGGAGACCCAGTACTTC,CASSLARPGVEETQYF